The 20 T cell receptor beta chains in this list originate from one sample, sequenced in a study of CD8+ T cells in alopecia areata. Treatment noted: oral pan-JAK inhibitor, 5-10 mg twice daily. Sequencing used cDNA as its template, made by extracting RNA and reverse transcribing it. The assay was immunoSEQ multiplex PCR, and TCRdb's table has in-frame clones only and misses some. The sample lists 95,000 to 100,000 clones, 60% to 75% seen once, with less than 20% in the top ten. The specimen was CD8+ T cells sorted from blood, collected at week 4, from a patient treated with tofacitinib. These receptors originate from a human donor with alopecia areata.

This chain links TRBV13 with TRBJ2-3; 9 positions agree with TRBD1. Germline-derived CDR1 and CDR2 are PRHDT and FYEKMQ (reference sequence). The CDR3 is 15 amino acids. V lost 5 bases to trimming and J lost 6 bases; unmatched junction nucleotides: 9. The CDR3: CASSALGQGRDTQYF. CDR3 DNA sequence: TGTGCCAGCAGCGCGCTAGGACAGGGGAGGGATACGCAGTATTTT.

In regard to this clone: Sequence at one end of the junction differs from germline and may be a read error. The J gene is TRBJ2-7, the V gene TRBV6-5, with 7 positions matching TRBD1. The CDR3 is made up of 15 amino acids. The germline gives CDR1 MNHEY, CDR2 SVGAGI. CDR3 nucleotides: TGTGCCAGCAGTAACTCCGGGACAGCGCGCTACGAGCAGTACTTC. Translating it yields CASSNSGTARYEQYF.

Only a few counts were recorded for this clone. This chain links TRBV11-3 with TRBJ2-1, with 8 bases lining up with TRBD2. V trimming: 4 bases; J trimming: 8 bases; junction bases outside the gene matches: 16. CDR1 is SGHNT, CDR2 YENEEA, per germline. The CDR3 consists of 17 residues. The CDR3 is CASSSGRGLGDRDEQFF. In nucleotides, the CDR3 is TGTGCCAGCAGCTCCGGGAGGGGACTAGGGGACCGAGATGAGCAGTTCTTC.

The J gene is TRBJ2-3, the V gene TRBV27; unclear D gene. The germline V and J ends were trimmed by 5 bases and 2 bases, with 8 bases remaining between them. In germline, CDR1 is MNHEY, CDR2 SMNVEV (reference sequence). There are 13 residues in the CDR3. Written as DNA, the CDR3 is TGTGCCAGCAGTCTAGTGAACACAGATACGCAGTATTTT. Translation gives CASSLVNTDTQYF.

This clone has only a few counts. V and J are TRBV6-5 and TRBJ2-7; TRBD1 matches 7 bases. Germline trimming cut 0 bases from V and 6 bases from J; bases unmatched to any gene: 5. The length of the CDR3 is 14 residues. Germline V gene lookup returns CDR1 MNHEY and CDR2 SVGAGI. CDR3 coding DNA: TGTGCCAGCAGTTACTCAGGGGGCGCGTCCGAGCAGTACTTC. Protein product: CASSYSGGASEQYF.

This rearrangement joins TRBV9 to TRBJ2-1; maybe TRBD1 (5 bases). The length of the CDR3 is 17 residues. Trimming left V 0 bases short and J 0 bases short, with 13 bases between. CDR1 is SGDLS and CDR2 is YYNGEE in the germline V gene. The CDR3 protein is CASSVVHRPSSYNEQFF. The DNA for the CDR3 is TGTGCCAGCAGCGTAGTTCACAGGCCAAGCTCCTACAATGAGCAGTTCTTC.

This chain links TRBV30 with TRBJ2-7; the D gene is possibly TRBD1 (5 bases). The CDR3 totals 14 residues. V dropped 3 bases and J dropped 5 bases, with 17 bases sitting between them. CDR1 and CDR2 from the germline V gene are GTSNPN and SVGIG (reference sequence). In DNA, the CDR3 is TGTGCCTGGAGATCTTTTATTGGCAGGGACGAGCAGTACTTC. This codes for CAWRSFIGRDEQYF.

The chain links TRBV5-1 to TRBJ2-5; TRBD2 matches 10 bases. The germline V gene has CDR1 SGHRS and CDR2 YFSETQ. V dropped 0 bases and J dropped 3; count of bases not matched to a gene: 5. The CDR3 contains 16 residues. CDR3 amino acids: CASSLEAGGPEETQYF. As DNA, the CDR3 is TGCGCCAGCAGCTTGGAAGCGGGAGGGCCGGAAGAGACCCAGTACTTC.

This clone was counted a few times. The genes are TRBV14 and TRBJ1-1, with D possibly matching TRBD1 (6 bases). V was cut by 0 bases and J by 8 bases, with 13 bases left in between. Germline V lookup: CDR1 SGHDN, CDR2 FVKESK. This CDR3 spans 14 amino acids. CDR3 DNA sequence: TGTGCCAGCAGCCAAGATATCCCAGGGGACGAAGCTTTCTTT. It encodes CASSQDIPGDEAFF. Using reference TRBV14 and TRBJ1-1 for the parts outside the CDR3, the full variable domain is EAGVTQFPSHSVIEKGQTVTLRCDPISGHDNLYWYRRVMGKEIKFLLHFVKESKQDESGMPNNRFLAERTGGTYSTLKVQPAELEDSGVYFCASSQDIPGDEAFFGQGTRLTVV.

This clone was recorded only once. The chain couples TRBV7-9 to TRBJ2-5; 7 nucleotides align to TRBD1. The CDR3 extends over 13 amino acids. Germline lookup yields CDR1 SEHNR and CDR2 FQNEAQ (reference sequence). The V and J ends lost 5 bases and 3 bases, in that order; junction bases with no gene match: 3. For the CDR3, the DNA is TGTGCCAGCAGCACCGGGACAGAAGAGACCCAGTACTTC. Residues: CASSTGTEETQYF.

The CDR3 reads CATNLGGSGTYEQYF. CDR3 in DNA: TGTGCCACCAACCTAGGGGGTAGCGGGACCTACGAGCAGTACTTC. V gene TRBV11-2 combines with J gene TRBJ2-7, with 8 bases fitting TRBD2. Germline assignment: CDR1 SGHAT and CDR2 FQNNGV. The CDR3 spans 15 residues. The trim removed 10 bases at V and 2 bases at J, leaving 13 bases unmatched.

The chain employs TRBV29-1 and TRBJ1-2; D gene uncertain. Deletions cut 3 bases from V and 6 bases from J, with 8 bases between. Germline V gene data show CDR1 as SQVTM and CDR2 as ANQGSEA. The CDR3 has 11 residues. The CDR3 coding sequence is TGCAGCGTTGATCTGGCGAATGGCTACACCTTC. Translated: CSVDLANGYTF.

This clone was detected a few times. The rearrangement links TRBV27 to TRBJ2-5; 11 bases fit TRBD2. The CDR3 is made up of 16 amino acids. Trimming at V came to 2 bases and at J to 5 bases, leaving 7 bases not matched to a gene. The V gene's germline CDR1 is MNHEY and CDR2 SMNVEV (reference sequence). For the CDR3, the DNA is TGTGCCAGCAGTTTAACACCGGGACTAGCGGAGGAGACCCAGTACTTC. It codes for CASSLTPGLAEETQYF.

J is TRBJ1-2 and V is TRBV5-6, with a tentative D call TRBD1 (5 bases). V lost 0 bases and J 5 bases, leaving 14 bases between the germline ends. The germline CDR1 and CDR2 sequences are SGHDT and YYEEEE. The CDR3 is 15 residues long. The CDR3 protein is CASSLGAGLEYGYTF. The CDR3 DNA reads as TGTGCCAGCAGCTTGGGGGCAGGGTTGGAGTATGGCTACACCTTC. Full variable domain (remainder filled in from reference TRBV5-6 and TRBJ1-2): DAGVTQSPTHLIKTRGQQVTLRCSPKSGHDTVSWYQQALGQGPQFIFQYYEEEERQRGNFPDRFSGHQFPNYSSELNVNALLLGDSALYLCASSLGAGLEYGYTFGSGTRLTVV.

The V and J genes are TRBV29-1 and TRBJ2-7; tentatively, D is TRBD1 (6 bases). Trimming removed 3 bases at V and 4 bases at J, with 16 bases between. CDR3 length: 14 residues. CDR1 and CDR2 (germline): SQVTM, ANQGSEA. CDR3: CSVEVRQVTYEQYF. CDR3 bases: TGCAGCGTTGAGGTTAGACAGGTAACGTACGAGCAGTACTTC.

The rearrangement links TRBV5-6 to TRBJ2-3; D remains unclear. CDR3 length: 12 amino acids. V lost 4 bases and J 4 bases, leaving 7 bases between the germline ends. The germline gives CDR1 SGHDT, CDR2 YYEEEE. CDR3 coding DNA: TGTGCCAGCAGCGGTGCCCCAGATACGCAGTATTTT. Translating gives CASSGAPDTQYF. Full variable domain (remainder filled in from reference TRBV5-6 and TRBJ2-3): DAGVTQSPTHLIKTRGQQVTLRCSPKSGHDTVSWYQQALGQGPQFIFQYYEEEERQRGNFPDRFSGHQFPNYSSELNVNALLLGDSALYLCASSGAPDTQYFGPGTRLTVL.

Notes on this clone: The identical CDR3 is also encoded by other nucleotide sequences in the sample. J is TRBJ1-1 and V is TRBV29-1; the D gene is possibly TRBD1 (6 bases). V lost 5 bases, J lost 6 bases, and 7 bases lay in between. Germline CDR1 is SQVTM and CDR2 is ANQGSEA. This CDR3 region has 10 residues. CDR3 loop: CSVSGAEAFF. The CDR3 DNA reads TGCAGCGTTTCAGGGGCTGAAGCTTTCTTT.

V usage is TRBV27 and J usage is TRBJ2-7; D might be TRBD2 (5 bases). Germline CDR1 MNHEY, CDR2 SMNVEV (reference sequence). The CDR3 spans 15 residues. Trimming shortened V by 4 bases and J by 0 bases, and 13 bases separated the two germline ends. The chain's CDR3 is CASSSRFEGSYEQYF. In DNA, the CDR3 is TGTGCCAGCAGTTCCCGATTCGAGGGCTCCTACGAGCAGTACTTC.

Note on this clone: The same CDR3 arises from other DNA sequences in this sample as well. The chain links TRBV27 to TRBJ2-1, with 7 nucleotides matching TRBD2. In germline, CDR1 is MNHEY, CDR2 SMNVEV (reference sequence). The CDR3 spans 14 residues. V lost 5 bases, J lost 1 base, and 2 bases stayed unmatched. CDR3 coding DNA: TGTGCCAGCAGTCCCGGGGGGTCCTACAATGAGCAGTTCTTC. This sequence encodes CASSPGGSYNEQFF.

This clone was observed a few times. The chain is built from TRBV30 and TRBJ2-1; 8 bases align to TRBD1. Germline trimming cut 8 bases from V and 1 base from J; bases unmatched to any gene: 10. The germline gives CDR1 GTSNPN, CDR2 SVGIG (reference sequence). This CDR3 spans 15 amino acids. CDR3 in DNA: TGTGCCAAGCGCTCCAGGGGGCAGTCCTACAATGAGCAGTTCTTC. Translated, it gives CAKRSRGQSYNEQFF.